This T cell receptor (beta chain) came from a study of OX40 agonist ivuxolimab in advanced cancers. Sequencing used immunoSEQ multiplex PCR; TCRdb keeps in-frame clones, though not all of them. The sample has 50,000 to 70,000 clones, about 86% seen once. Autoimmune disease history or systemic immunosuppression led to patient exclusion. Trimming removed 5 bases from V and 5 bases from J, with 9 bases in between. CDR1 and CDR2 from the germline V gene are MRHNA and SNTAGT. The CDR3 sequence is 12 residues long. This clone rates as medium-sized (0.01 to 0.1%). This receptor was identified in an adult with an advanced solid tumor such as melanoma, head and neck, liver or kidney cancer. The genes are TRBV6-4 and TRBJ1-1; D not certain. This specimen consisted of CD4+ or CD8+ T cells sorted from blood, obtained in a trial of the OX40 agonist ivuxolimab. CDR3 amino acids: CASSKTRTEAFF. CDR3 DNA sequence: TGTGCCAGCAGTAAAACAAGAACTGAAGCTTTCTTT.